One and the same sample provided the 17 T cell receptor beta chains below, sequenced in a study of identical twins. TCRdb used MiXCR to reprocess the 5' RACE reads, holding one entry per CDR3 protein. Among 460,000 or so distinct CDR3 sequences listed, 12% to 15% were seen once. The sample was also linked to a second study, of yellow fever vaccine responses in identical twins.

Sample: CD4+ T cells sorted from blood. These TCRs come from a young woman in good health.

In this sample, this clonotype turned up a few times. The chain uses TRBV20-1 and TRBJ1-5, with 12 bases that match TRBD1. The CDR3 is 18 residues long. Germline CDR1 and CDR2: DFQATT and SNEGSKA (reference sequence). The V and J ends lost 5 bases and 1 base, in that order; junction bases with no gene match: 12. The CDR3 is CSAVPGTGGFRSNQPQHF. In DNA, the CDR3 is TGCAGTGCTGTTCCCGGGACAGGGGGCTTTCGAAGCAATCAGCCCCAGCATTTT.

This clonotype was recorded a few times. The V call is TRBV23-1, the J call TRBJ2-4; the D is unclear. TRBV23-1 is an ORF; its function is uncertain. This CDR3 contains 17 residues. Trimming cost V 0 bases and J 2 bases, with 14 bases left between them. This CDR3 is CASSQSPKGLTKNIQYF. As DNA, the CDR3 is TGCGCCAGCAGTCAATCCCCGAAAGGCTTAACCAAAAACATTCAGTACTTC.

This clonotype was counted only a few times. V and J are TRBV6-2 or TRBV6-3 and TRBJ2-3; 11 bases line up with TRBD2. The CDR3 length is 16 residues. V lost 5 bases, J lost 2 bases, and 6 bases stayed unmatched. Germline assignment: CDR1 MNHEY and CDR2 SVGEGT. CDR3 nucleotides: TGTGCCAGCAGTCCCGTGACTAGCGGGGCCACAGATACGCAGTATTTT. Protein product: CASSPVTSGATDTQYF.

The chain uses TRBV9 and TRBJ2-3; maybe TRBD2 (5 bases). CDR1 is SGDLS, CDR2 YYNGEE, per germline. The CDR3 has 15 residues. V lost 1 base, J lost 3 bases, and 12 bases lay in between. DNA for the CDR3: TGTGCCAGCAGCGTATCGGGGTCTGGAACAGATACGCAGTATTTT. This translates into CASSVSGSGTDTQYF.

This clonotype was seen a handful of times. This chain joins TRBV2 and TRBJ2-5, with TRBD2 identical over 12 bases. V shed 4 bases and J 5 bases; nucleotides not matched to a gene: 5. CDR3 size: 15 residues. The germline CDR1 and CDR2 sequences are SNHLY and FYNNEI. CDR3 nucleotides: TGTGCCAGCAGTGCTAGCGGGGGGGCCGAGGAGACCCAGTACTTC. It encodes CASSASGGAEETQYF.

The chain links TRBV7-6 to TRBJ2-2; a weak D match, TRBD1 (5 bases). The ends were cut back, 0 bases at V and 3 bases at J, with 17 bases in the middle. Germline values: CDR1 SGHVS, CDR2 FNYEAQ. The CDR3 loop spans 18 amino acids. The DNA for the CDR3 is TGTGCCAGCAGCTTAGCCCTGACAGTCACGGCGGACACCGGGGAGCTGTTTTTT. Amino acid sequence: CASSLALTVTADTGELFF. The whole variable domain, remainder taken from reference TRBV7-6 and TRBJ2-2, is GAGVSQSPRYKVTKRGQDVALRCDPISGHVSLYWYRQALGQGPEFLTYFNYEAQQDKSGLPNDRFSAERPEGSISTLTIQRTEQRDSAMYRCASSLALTVTADTGELFFGEGSRLTVL.

This clonotype has only a few counts. The chain combines TRBV9 with TRBJ2-1; 8 nucleotides match TRBD1. Germline V gene data show CDR1 as SGDLS and CDR2 as YYNGEE. With 3 bases clipped from V and 10 bases from J, the junction kept 3 bases outside the gene matches. CDR3 size: 12 residues. The CDR3 DNA follows: TGTGCCAGCAGCGACCGGACAGGGGAGCAGTTCTTC. Its translation is CASSDRTGEQFF.

This clonotype has just a few counts. In nucleotides, the CDR3 is TGTGCCAGCAGCCAGTGGGGGAGCAATCAGCCCCAGCATTTT. It is translated as CASSQWGSNQPQHF. The genes are TRBV3-1 and TRBJ1-5; TRBD1 is a possible D gene (5 bases). CDR1 and CDR2 (germline): LGHDT, YNNKEL (reference sequence). The CDR3 sequence is 14 residues long. Trimming cost V 3 bases and J 1 base, with 7 bases left between them.

Turning to this clonotype: One end of the junction varies from germline; a read error may be responsible. The V gene is TRBV18, the J gene TRBJ2-1, with D possibly TRBD2 on 5 matching bases. Germline lookup yields CDR1 KGHSH and CDR2 LQKENI. The CDR3 loop spans 17 amino acids. The CDR3 sequence: CASSPLPAGSSYNEQFF. The CDR3 nucleotides read TGTGCCAGCTCGCCACTTCCCGCGGGCAGCTCCTACAATGAGCAGTTCTTC.

This clonotype was observed a handful of times. V and J are TRBV12-3 or TRBV12-4 and TRBJ2-1; TRBD2 is a possible D gene (5 bases). Trimming left V 7 bases short and J 9 bases short, with 13 bases between. The CDR3 is made up of 12 amino acids. CDR3 protein: CASTIDRGEQFF. CDR3 coding DNA: TGTGCCAGCACTATCGACCGGGGTGAGCAGTTCTTC.

The chain joins TRBV4-3 to TRBJ1-2; D is undetermined. V dropped 0 bases and J dropped 1 base, with 3 bases sitting between them. Germline assignment: CDR1 LGHNA and CDR2 YSLEER. The CDR3 sequence is 13 residues long. The CDR3 DNA reads as TGCGCCAGCAGCCAAGAAAATAACTATGGCTACACCTTC. It translates to CASSQENNYGYTF.

This rearrangement joins TRBV20-1 to TRBJ2-7; TRBD2 agrees at 10 bases. Looked up from germline, CDR1 is DFQATT and CDR2 is SNEGSKA (reference sequence). Trimming cost V 1 base and J 6 bases; bases outside gene matches: 15. The CDR3 has 17 amino acids. CDR3 sequence: CSARGGISGTSASEQYF. The CDR3 bases are TGCAGTGCTAGAGGGGGGATTTCCGGGACTAGCGCCTCCGAGCAGTACTTC.

J is TRBJ1-2 and V is TRBV5-1; maybe TRBD1 (6 bases). Germline V lookup: CDR1 SGHRS, CDR2 YFSETQ. Trimming pared 0 bases from V and 4 bases from J, leaving 13 bases between. The length of the CDR3 is 15 residues. The CDR3 loop is CASSLDPRGRYGYTF. CDR3 DNA sequence: TGCGCCAGCAGCTTGGACCCCCGGGGGCGCTATGGCTACACCTTC.

There are a few counts of this clonotype. The V call is TRBV9, the J call TRBJ2-1; D is tentatively TRBD1 or TRBD2 (6 bases each). The CDR3 runs 16 residues. CDR1 SGDLS and CDR2 YYNGEE come from the germline V gene. V was shortened by 3 bases and J by 0 bases, with 13 bases between the two germline ends. The CDR3 DNA reads as TGTGCCAGCAGCGCGTTGGGGGGCCGCTCCTACAATGAGCAGTTCTTC. Protein: CASSALGGRSYNEQFF.

V usage is TRBV20-1 and J usage is TRBJ1-2; tentatively, D is TRBD1 (6 bases). CDR1 DFQATT and CDR2 SNEGSKA come from the germline V gene (reference sequence). The V end was cut by 7 bases, the J end by 2 bases, with 14 bases between. CDR3 length: 13 residues. The CDR3 loop reads CSVPSRGNYGYTF. The CDR3 DNA follows: TGCAGTGTCCCATCCAGGGGCAACTATGGCTACACCTTC.

V usage is TRBV5-1 and J usage is TRBJ2-7; the D gene is possibly TRBD1 (6 bases). Germline V lookup: CDR1 SGHRS, CDR2 YFSETQ. V dropped 4 bases and J dropped 0 bases, with 11 bases sitting between them. The CDR3 spans 14 residues. The CDR3 DNA is TGCGCCAGCAGCGAGGACAGTAGCTCCTACGAGCAGTACTTC. It translates to CASSEDSSSYEQYF.

The genes are TRBV10-3 and TRBJ2-2; 7 nucleotides match TRBD1. Germline V lookup: CDR1 ENHRY, CDR2 SYGVKD. The CDR3 is 15 amino acids. Trimming took 6 bases from V and 0 from J; bases not matched to a gene: 4. The CDR3 reads CAIRSGTANTGELFF. CDR3 DNA sequence: TGTGCCATCAGGTCCGGGACAGCGAACACCGGGGAGCTGTTTTTT.